The TCR beta chain under discussion was sequenced for a study of OX40 agonist ivuxolimab in advanced cancers. Germline V gives CDR1 WSHSY, CDR2 SAAADI. This CDR3 contains 14 residues. V was cut by 7 bases and J by 3 bases, with 15 bases left in between. A history of autoimmune disease or systemic immunosuppression excluded patients. At baseline, cycle 4 day 1, and cycle 7 day 1, blood was sampled. Assay: immunoSEQ multiplex PCR; the TCRdb copy retains only in-frame clones and omits some. The repertoire holds about 49,000 clones, with about three quarters as singletons. Notes on the study in general: CD4+ and CD8+ blood T cells expanded clonally by week 6 at 0.1 to 3.0 mg/kg.

Of note for this clone: The antigen remains undetermined.

The TCR comes from an adult with an advanced solid tumor such as melanoma, head and neck, liver or kidney cancer. The specimen comprised CD4+ or CD8+ T cells sorted from blood, sampled in a trial of the OX40 agonist ivuxolimab. The chain uses TRBV10-2 and TRBJ1-1; D call uncertain. The DNA for the CDR3 is TGCGCCAGCACCCAAGACGGTTCTTACACTGAAGCTTTCTTT. This translates into CASTQDGSYTEAFF.